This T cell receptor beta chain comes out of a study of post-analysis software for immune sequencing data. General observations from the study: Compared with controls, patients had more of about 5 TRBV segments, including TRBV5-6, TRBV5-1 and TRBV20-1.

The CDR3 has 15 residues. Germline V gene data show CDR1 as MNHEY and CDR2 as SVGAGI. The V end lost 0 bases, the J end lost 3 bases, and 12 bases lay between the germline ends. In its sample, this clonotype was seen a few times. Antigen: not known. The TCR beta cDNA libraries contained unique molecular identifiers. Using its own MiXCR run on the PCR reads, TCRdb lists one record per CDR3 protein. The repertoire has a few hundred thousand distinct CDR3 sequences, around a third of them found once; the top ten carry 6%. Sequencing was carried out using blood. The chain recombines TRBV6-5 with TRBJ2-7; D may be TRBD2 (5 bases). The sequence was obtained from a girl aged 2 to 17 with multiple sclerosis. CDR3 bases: TGTGCCAGCAGTTACTCGTCTAGCCTCTTCTACGAGCAGTACTTC. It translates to CASSYSSSLFYEQYF.